Below, 27 T cell receptor beta chains from the same sample are listed, as sequenced in a study of blood T cell repertoires in COVID-19. Assay used: immunoSEQ multiplex PCR; TCRdb lists only in-frame clones, some missing. There are 90,000 to 95,000 clones in the sample; about 86% occur only once, and 6.5% to 9.5% lies in the top ten. Input material: peripheral blood. These receptor sequences come from a woman in her 70s with acute or convalescent COVID-19.

This clone occurred a few times. V and J are TRBV2 and TRBJ2-1; 9 nucleotides agree with TRBD2. This CDR3 has 14 amino acids. The ends lost 7 bases at V and 4 bases at J; junction bases unmatched: 5. The germline CDR1 and CDR2 sequences are SNHLY and FYNNEI. In nucleotides, the CDR3 is TGTGCCAGCACGTATCTAGCGGGATACAATGAGCAGTTCTTC. Its translation is CASTYLAGYNEQFF.

The gene calls are TRBV4-1 and TRBJ1-1; 8 bases match TRBD1. The junction had 5 bases not matched to a gene; V was cut back by 3 bases and J by 2 bases. Germline V gene sequence: CDR1 MGHRA, CDR2 YSYEKL. The CDR3 runs 15 residues. CDR3 amino acids: CASSQSGQGNTEAFF. The CDR3 DNA is TGCGCCAGCAGCCAGAGCGGACAGGGCAACACTGAAGCTTTCTTT.

The chain uses TRBV6-4 and TRBJ2-3; no firm D call. CDR1 is MRHNA and CDR2 is SNTAGT in the germline V gene. This CDR3 spans 14 amino acids. Trimming cost V 4 bases and J 2 bases, with 10 bases left between them. CDR3 nucleotide sequence: TGTGCCAGCAGTGTGAGTTATTCCACAGATACGCAGTATTTT. Translation gives CASSVSYSTDTQYF.

The gene calls are TRBV7-3 and TRBJ2-7; 7 bases agree with TRBD1. V lost 0 bases and J lost 4; bases outside the gene matches: 9. The CDR3 extends over 16 amino acids. Per the germline V gene, CDR1 is SGHTA and CDR2 is FQGTGA. The CDR3 loop is CASSLTGTANGYEQYF. The CDR3 DNA is TGTGCCAGCAGCTTAACCGGGACAGCAAACGGGTACGAGCAGTACTTC.

This chain links TRBV12-3 or TRBV12-4 with TRBJ2-1; 10 positions agree with TRBD2. The CDR3 is made up of 13 amino acids. J was trimmed by 10 bases and V by 8 bases; bases with no gene match: 8. The CDR3 protein is CASCIAGGFEQFF. For the CDR3, the DNA is TGTGCCAGCTGTATAGCGGGAGGTTTCGAGCAGTTCTTC.

The chain carries TRBV7-9 and TRBJ2-3; 9 bases align to TRBD2. This CDR3 has 17 residues. Trimming at V came to 5 bases and at J to 4 bases, leaving 13 bases not matched to a gene. CDR1 and CDR2 (germline): SEHNR, FQNEAQ (reference sequence). CDR3 in amino acids: CASSPPTGLAGADTQYF. DNA for the CDR3: TGTGCCAGCAGCCCCCCCACGGGATTAGCGGGAGCAGATACGCAGTATTTT.

The chain is built from TRBV5-1 and TRBJ1-1, with D possibly matching TRBD1 (5 bases). This CDR3 spans 13 amino acids. Germline lookup yields CDR1 SGHRS and CDR2 YFSETQ. Trimming cost V 1 base and J 4 bases, with 8 bases left between them. CDR3 in DNA: TGCGCCAGCAGCTTGTTCAGGGCCACTGAAGCTTTCTTT. Translation: CASSLFRATEAFF. Full variable domain (outside the CDR3, taken from reference TRBV5-1 and TRBJ1-1): KAGVTQTPRYLIKTRGQQVTLSCSPISGHRSVSWYQQTPGQGLQFLFEYFSETQRNKGNFPGRFSGRQFSNSRSEMNVSTLELGDSALYLCASSLFRATEAFFGQGTRLTVV.

This rearrangement joins TRBV5-6 to TRBJ2-7, with 7 bases matching TRBD1. V was clipped by 4 bases and J by 6 bases; unmatched bases: 7. Per germline, CDR1 SGHDT and CDR2 YYEEEE. The CDR3 sequence is 13 residues long. CDR3 DNA sequence: TGTGCCAGCAGCCACTCCGGGACAGTCGAGCAGTACTTC. Protein: CASSHSGTVEQYF.

V and J are TRBV11-2 and TRBJ1-2; a possible D gene is TRBD1 (5 bases). Germline values: CDR1 SGHAT, CDR2 FQNNGV. This CDR3 contains 16 residues. Trimming removed 0 bases at V and 8 bases at J, with 19 bases between. Here the CDR3 reads CASSLDTSGGNRGYTF. The DNA for the CDR3 is TGTGCCAGCAGCTTAGACACCTCCGGGGGGAATAGGGGCTACACCTTC.

V is TRBV5-1 and J is TRBJ1-1, with 7 bases matching TRBD1. The CDR3 loop spans 14 amino acids. CDR1 and CDR2 (germline): SGHRS, YFSETQ. The junction had 7 bases not matched to a gene; V was cut back by 4 bases and J by 4 bases. CDR3: CASSAQGIGTEAFF. DNA for the CDR3: TGCGCCAGCAGCGCACAGGGGATAGGCACTGAAGCTTTCTTT.

This clone was counted only a few times. This chain connects TRBV2 to TRBJ1-5, with D maybe TRBD1 (6 bases). The CDR3 contains 14 residues. The V gene's germline CDR1 is SNHLY and CDR2 FYNNEI. V was shortened by 4 bases and J by 4 bases, with 11 bases between the two germline ends. The CDR3 sequence: CASSAVQGNQPQHF. The DNA for the CDR3 is TGTGCCAGCAGTGCAGTACAGGGAAATCAGCCCCAGCATTTT.

The chain has TRBV6-5 and TRBJ1-2; the match to TRBD1 covers 7 bases. J was trimmed by 7 bases and V by 5 bases; bases with no gene match: 10. The CDR3 consists of 14 residues. From germline, CDR1 is MNHEY and CDR2 SVGAGI. CDR3 coding DNA: TGTGCCAGCAGTACAGCTACAGGGGCGCTTGGCTACACCTTC. This gives the protein CASSTATGALGYTF.

In regard to this clone: Other DNA sequences from this sample encode an identical CDR3 as well. The chain uses TRBV7-3 and TRBJ2-7; 7 positions match TRBD2. Germline V lookup: CDR1 SGHTA, CDR2 FQGTGA. This CDR3 is built from 13 residues. J lost 3 bases, V lost 3 bases, and 2 bases had no gene match. The CDR3 coding sequence is TGTGCCAGCAGCTTGAGCGGGGACTACGAGCAGTACTTC. Translation: CASSLSGDYEQYF. The full variable domain, rest sourced from reference TRBV7-3 and TRBJ2-7, is GAGVSQTPSNKVTEKGKYVELRCDPISGHTALYWYRQSLGQGPEFLIYFQGTGAADDSGLPNDRFFAVRPEGSVSTLKIQRTERGDSAVYLCASSLSGDYEQYFGPGTRLTVT.

This sequence joins TRBV6-2 or TRBV6-3 and TRBJ2-1; 9 bases agree with TRBD2. Losses at the gene ends were 6 bases for V and 2 bases for J; bases not matched to a gene: 14. Germline V gene sequence: CDR1 MNHEY, CDR2 SVGEGT. The CDR3 contains 18 residues. This CDR3 is CASSPTNSGRPAYNEQFF. As DNA, the CDR3 is TGTGCCAGCAGCCCAACCAATAGCGGGAGACCCGCCTACAATGAGCAGTTCTTC.

The chain uses TRBV5-8 and TRBJ2-1; 13 bases map to TRBD2. Trimming removed 4 bases from V and 1 base from J; junction bases left unmatched: 8. The CDR3 runs 18 residues. Germline-derived CDR1 and CDR2 are SGHTS and YDEGEE. CDR3 sequence: CASSTGTSGTQSYNEQFF. DNA for the CDR3: TGTGCCAGCAGCACCGGGACTAGCGGGACCCAGTCCTACAATGAGCAGTTCTTC.

The J gene is TRBJ1-4, the V gene TRBV20-1, with TRBD1 matching 7 bases. V was pared by 3 bases and J by 6 bases, with 4 bases of the junction left unmatched. Germline V gene lookup returns CDR1 DFQATT and CDR2 SNEGSKA (reference sequence). The CDR3 covers 13 residues. The CDR3 bases are TGCAGTGCTAGTGCTCAGGGGGATGAAAAACTGTTTTTT. It codes for CSASAQGDEKLFF.

The CDR3 region is CASSEFRGGYGYTF. CDR3 nucleotide sequence: TGTGCCAGCAGTGAATTCAGGGGCGGCTATGGCTACACCTTC. This rearrangement joins TRBV6-1 to TRBJ1-2; a weak D match, TRBD1 (6 bases). V lost 2 bases, J lost 4 bases, and 11 bases lay in between. In germline, CDR1 is MNHNS, CDR2 SASEGT. There are 14 residues in the CDR3.

The chain employs TRBV10-3 and TRBJ1-5; 9 bases are a match to TRBD1. The V gene end was trimmed by 6 bases and the J gene end by 5 bases; junction bases not matched to a gene: 5. The V gene's germline CDR1 is ENHRY and CDR2 SYGVKD. The CDR3 runs to 14 residues. CDR3 bases: TGTGCCATCAGCAAAGACAGGGGGTATCAGCCCCAGCATTTT. Residues: CAISKDRGYQPQHF.

The chain has TRBV15 and TRBJ2-1; 12 bases match TRBD2. The trim removed 0 bases at V and 10 bases at J, leaving 10 bases unmatched. This CDR3 is 17 amino acids long. CDR1 and CDR2 (germline): LNHNV, YYDKDF (reference sequence). The DNA for the CDR3 is TGTGCCACCAGCAGAGACCGGGCGGCTAGCGGGGGGGCAGAGCAGTTCTTC. It translates to CATSRDRAASGGAEQFF.

The J gene is TRBJ1-2, the V gene TRBV13; 9 bases are a match to TRBD1. The germline gives CDR1 PRHDT, CDR2 FYEKMQ (reference sequence). Losses at the gene ends were 5 bases for V and 8 bases for J; bases not matched to a gene: 6. The CDR3 runs 13 residues. The CDR3 DNA reads as TGTGCCAGCAGCCGGGACAGGGATAGAGGCTACACCTTC. Translation gives CASSRDRDRGYTF.

V gene TRBV9 combines with J gene TRBJ2-1; D gene unclear. This CDR3 is 15 amino acids long. V dropped 0 bases and J dropped 5 bases, with 12 bases sitting between them. CDR1 and CDR2 from the germline V gene are SGDLS and YYNGEE. CDR3 protein: CASSVVPGRNNEQFF. As DNA, the CDR3 is TGTGCCAGCAGCGTAGTGCCGGGTAGGAACAATGAGCAGTTCTTC.

V gene TRBV10-2 combines with J gene TRBJ2-3; D gene ambiguous. This CDR3 has 11 amino acids. The germline V gene has CDR1 WSHSY and CDR2 SAAADI. Trimming pared 6 bases from V and 4 bases from J, leaving 5 bases between. CDR3 DNA sequence: TGCGCCAGCAGGCTAGCAGATACGCAGTATTTT. It is translated as CASRLADTQYF.

The chain uses TRBV18 and TRBJ2-7; tentatively, D is TRBD1 (6 bases). Germline V CDR1 and CDR2: KGHSH, LQKENI. Trimming shortened V by 2 bases and J by 4 bases, and 21 bases separated the two germline ends. This CDR3 comprises 17 residues. The CDR3 nucleotides are TGTGCCAGCTCACCAGGAGTTGGGGGCCAGGGCCTGTACGAGCAGTACTTC. Translated, it gives CASSPGVGGQGLYEQYF.

The rearrangement links TRBV2 to TRBJ2-7; D may be TRBD1 (6 bases). Per germline, CDR1 SNHLY and CDR2 FYNNEI. This CDR3 spans 13 amino acids. Trimming pared 8 bases from V and 4 bases from J, leaving 15 bases between. In nucleotides, the CDR3 is TGTGCCAGCGGCCCGGGACACAAATACGAGCAGTACTTC. Protein sequence: CASGPGHKYEQYF.

The chain combines TRBV7-6 with TRBJ2-1; 10 nucleotides align to TRBD2. V trimming: 5 bases; J trimming: 9 bases; junction bases outside the gene matches: 13. The CDR3 loop spans 16 amino acids. CDR1 is SGHVS, CDR2 FNYEAQ, per germline. The CDR3 sequence: CASSPEVGLAAGEQFF. In DNA, the CDR3 is TGTGCCAGCAGCCCCGAGGTTGGACTAGCGGCTGGTGAGCAGTTCTTC.

The chain recombines TRBV19 with TRBJ2-2; a weak D match, TRBD1 (5 bases). CDR1 is LNHDA and CDR2 is SQIVND in the germline V gene (reference sequence). The germline V and J ends were trimmed by 1 base and 5 bases, with 14 bases remaining between them. This CDR3 region has 16 residues. The DNA for the CDR3 is TGTGCCAGTAGTATAGCGGTCAGGGTTGGAACCGGGGAGCTGTTTTTT. It codes for CASSIAVRVGTGELFF.

The rearrangement links TRBV5-4 to TRBJ2-5, with 8 positions matching TRBD2. J gave up 0 bases and V 3 bases, and 13 bases lay outside the gene matches. Germline V gives CDR1 SGHNT, CDR2 YYREEE (reference sequence). The CDR3 runs 18 residues. This chain's CDR3 is CASSSGVAGPKYQETQYF. The CDR3, as DNA: TGTGCCAGCAGCTCTGGGGTAGCGGGACCAAAGTACCAAGAGACCCAGTACTTC.